This T cell receptor (beta chain) was profiled in a study of blood T cell repertoires in COVID-19. Study at large: Sites in the United States, Italy and Spain provided acute and convalescent COVID-19 samples.

In the authors' methods: Reference gene primer amplification in the assay estimated nucleated cell counts. Here immunoSEQ multiplex PCR was the method, and the copy in TCRdb shows in-frame clones only, minus some. V, J and clone size derive from that table, while D and trimming were established from the DNA sequence. Here the sample spans about 250,000 clones, 88% being singletons. This clone has only a few counts. While infection was still active, Seattle patients were enrolled and then followed longitudinally. The CDR3 runs to 14 residues. Germline V gene lookup returns CDR1 MDHEN and CDR2 SYDVKM. V was clipped by 5 bases and J by 2 bases; unmatched bases: 4.

This chain joins TRBV28 and TRBJ2-7, with TRBD1 identical over 9 bases. The receptor's source is a woman aged 25 to 45 with COVID-19, enrolled during active disease. The material sequenced was peripheral blood. CDR3 coding DNA: TGTGCCAGCAGTCTCGGGGACAGGGCCTACGAGCAGTACTTC. It translates to CASSLGDRAYEQYF.